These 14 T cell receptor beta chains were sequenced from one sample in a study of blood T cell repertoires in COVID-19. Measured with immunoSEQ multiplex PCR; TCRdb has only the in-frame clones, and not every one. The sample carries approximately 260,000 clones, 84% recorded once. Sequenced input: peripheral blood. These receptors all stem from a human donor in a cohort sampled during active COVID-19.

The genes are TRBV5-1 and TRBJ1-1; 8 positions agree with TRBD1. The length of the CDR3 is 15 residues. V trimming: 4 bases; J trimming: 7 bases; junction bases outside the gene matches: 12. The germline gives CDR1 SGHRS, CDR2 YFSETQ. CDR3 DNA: TGCGCCAGCAGCCCGACGGGACAGGTATCCGTTGAAGCTTTCTTT. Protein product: CASSPTGQVSVEAFF.

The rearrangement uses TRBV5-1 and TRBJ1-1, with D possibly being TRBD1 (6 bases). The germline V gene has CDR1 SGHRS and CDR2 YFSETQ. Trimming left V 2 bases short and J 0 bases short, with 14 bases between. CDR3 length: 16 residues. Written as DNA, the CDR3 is TGCGCCAGCAGCTTACAGGGAGAGTGGATGAACACTGAAGCTTTCTTT. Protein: CASSLQGEWMNTEAFF.

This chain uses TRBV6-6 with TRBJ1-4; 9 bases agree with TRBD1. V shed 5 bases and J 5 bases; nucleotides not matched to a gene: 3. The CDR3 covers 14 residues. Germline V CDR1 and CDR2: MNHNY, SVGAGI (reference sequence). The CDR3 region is CASSLGQGNEKLFF. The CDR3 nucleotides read TGTGCCAGCAGTCTAGGACAGGGGAATGAAAAACTGTTTTTT.

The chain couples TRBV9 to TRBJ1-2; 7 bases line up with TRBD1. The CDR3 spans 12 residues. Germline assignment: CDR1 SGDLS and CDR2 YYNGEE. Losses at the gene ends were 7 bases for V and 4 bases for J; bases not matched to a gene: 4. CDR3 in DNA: TGTGCCAGCCACGGGACAGTCTATGGCTACACCTTC. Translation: CASHGTVYGYTF.

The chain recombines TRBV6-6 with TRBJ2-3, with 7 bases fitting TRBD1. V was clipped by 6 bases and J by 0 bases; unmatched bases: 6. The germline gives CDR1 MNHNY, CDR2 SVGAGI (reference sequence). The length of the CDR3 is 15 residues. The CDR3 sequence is CASRDRDRSTDTQYF. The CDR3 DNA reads TGTGCCAGCAGGGACCGGGACAGAAGCACAGATACGCAGTATTTT.

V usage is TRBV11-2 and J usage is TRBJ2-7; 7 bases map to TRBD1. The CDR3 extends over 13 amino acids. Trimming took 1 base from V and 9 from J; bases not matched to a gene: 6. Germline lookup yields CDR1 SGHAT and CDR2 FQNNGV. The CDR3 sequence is CASSLGDRNGQYF. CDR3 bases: TGTGCCAGCAGCTTAGGGGACAGAAATGGGCAGTACTTC.

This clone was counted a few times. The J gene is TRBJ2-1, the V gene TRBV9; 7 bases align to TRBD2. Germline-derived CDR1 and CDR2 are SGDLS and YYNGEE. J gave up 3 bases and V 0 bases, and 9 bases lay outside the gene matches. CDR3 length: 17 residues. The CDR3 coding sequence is TGTGCCAGCAGCGTAGGGGGGAGGGGCGCTGGCTACAATGAGCAGTTCTTC. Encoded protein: CASSVGGRGAGYNEQFF.

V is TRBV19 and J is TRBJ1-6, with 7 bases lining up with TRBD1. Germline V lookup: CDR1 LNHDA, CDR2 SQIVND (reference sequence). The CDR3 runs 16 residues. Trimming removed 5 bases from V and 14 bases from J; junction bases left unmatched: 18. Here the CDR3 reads CASSSRTGQFTSALHF. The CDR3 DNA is TGTGCCAGTAGTTCCAGGACAGGACAGTTCACGTCGGCCCTCCACTTT.

CDR3 nucleotide sequence: TGTGCCAGCAGTTACCAGGTAGCGGAGAATCCAGATACGCAGTATTTT. This codes for CASSYQVAENPDTQYF. The chain has TRBV6-5 and TRBJ2-3, with TRBD2 as a possible D gene (6 bases). This CDR3 region has 16 residues. V shed 2 bases and J shed 4 bases, with 16 bases lying between them. Looked up from germline, CDR1 is MNHEY and CDR2 is SVGAGI.

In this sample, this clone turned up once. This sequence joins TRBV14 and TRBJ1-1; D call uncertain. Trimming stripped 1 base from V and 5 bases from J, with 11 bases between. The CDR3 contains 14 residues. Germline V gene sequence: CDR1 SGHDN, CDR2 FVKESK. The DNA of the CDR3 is TGTGCCAGCAGCCAAGTTCTTGGAGGGACTGAAGCTTTCTTT. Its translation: CASSQVLGGTEAFF.

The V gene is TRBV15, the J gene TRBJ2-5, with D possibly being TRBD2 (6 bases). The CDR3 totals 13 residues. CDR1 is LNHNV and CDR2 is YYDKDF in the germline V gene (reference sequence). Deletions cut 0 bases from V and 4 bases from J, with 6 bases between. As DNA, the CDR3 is TGTGCCACCAGCAGAGATAGCGGAGAGACCCAGTACTTC. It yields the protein CATSRDSGETQYF.

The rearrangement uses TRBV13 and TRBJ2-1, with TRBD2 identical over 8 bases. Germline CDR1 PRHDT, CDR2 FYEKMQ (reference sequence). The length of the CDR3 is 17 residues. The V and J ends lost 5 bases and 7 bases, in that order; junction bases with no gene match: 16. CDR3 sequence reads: CASSPQPGLAGSNEQFF. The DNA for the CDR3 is TGTGCCAGCAGCCCCCAGCCTGGGCTAGCGGGTAGTAATGAGCAGTTCTTC.

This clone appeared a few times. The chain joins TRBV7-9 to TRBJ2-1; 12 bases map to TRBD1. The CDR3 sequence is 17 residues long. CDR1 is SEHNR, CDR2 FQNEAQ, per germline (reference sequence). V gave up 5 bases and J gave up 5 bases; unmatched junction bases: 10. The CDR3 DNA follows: TGTGCCAGCAGCACTCCCCGGGGACAGGGGGCGAACAATGAGCAGTTCTTC. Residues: CASSTPRGQGANNEQFF.

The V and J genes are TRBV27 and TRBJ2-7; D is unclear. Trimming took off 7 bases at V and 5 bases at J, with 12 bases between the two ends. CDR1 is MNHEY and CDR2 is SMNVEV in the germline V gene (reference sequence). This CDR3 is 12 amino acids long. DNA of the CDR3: TGTGCCAGCAAGAACGCTATCCACGAGCAGTACTTC. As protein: CASKNAIHEQYF.